This entry concerns a single T cell receptor beta chain. The antigen is unknown. Sample-barcoded 5' priming and a J-beta primer mix drove a second PCR of roughly 6 to 12 cycles. The template-switch adaptor, which had 12 random nucleotides, put a tag on each cDNA molecule. TCRdb re-analysed the 5' RACE reads in MiXCR, keeping a single row per CDR3 protein. Among 780,000 or so distinct CDR3 sequences listed, roughly three fifths were seen once. V was pared by 0 bases and J by 1 base, with 6 bases of the junction left unmatched. CDR1 and CDR2 (germline): LGHNA, YSLEER. This CDR3 has 17 amino acids. The source of the sample is a study of blood T cells in healthy people across ages. Study background: Template switching retrieved approximately one barcoded beta molecule for each two T cells.

Study findings and constraints: Diversity of TCR beta per million T cells declined in a roughly linear way with age. With donor CMV status unknown, expanded clonotype changes were possibly confounded.

The chain recombines TRBV4-3 with TRBJ1-5; 7 nucleotides line up with TRBD1. The sequence derives from a man aged 40-50 years in good health. The sample was blood. CDR3 protein: CASSQDRQGGSNQPQHF. The CDR3 region has the DNA TGCGCCAGCAGCCAAGATCGACAGGGAGGGAGCAATCAGCCCCAGCATTTT.